These 9 T cell receptor beta chains originate from one sample sequenced in a study of blood T cell repertoires in COVID-19 (dated by TCRdb to about 2020). The library was made by the immunoSEQ multiplex PCR assay. TCRdb provides this immuneACCESS table in a form limited to in-frame rearrangements. Some clones are lacking; in checked studies, under half of them reflect an unresolved V gene, and why the rest are absent is not known. The sample data list under 50,000 clones, and 65% to 85% of these were observed just once. In total, the top ten clones hold about 20% of the sample. Sequenced input: peripheral blood. The receptors originated from a human donor with active or convalescent COVID-19. The donor label of this sample is uncertain.

The V gene is TRBV5-6, the J gene TRBJ2-7, with TRBD1 as a possible D gene (6 bases). This CDR3 region has 13 residues. Trimming left V 4 bases short and J 4 bases short, with 12 bases between. CDR1 and CDR2 from the germline V gene are SGHDT and YYEEEE. This CDR3 is CASSEIQGYEQYF. Written as DNA, the CDR3 is TGTGCCAGCAGCGAGATTCAGGGGTACGAGCAGTACTTC.

The chain recombines TRBV7-2 with TRBJ2-7; a weak D match, TRBD2 (6 bases). The CDR3 sequence is 13 residues long. Looked up from germline, CDR1 is SGHTA and CDR2 is FQGNSA. The V end lost 1 base, the J end lost 4 bases, and 8 bases lay between the germline ends. The CDR3: CASSLGGTYEQYF. DNA for the CDR3: TGTGCCAGCAGCTTAGGCGGGACGTACGAGCAGTACTTC.

V gene TRBV28 combines with J gene TRBJ1-4, with D possibly TRBD1 on 6 matching bases. This CDR3 region has 16 residues. Between the trimmed V and J ends, which lost 6 bases and 4 bases, there was a span of 18 bases. Germline loops: CDR1 MDHEN, CDR2 SYDVKM. CDR3 residues: CASRRLKGDINEKLFF. The CDR3 DNA reads TGTGCCAGCAGACGTCTTAAGGGGGACATTAATGAAAAACTGTTTTTT.

V and J are TRBV28 and TRBJ1-5; D may be TRBD1 (6 bases). The CDR3 consists of 19 residues. Germline V lookup: CDR1 MDHEN, CDR2 SYDVKM. V shed 5 bases and J shed 5 bases, with 28 bases lying between them. The CDR3 sequence: CASSGIMGAQTDSDQPQHF. In DNA, the CDR3 is TGTGCCAGCAGTGGGATCATGGGGGCACAGACAGATTCCGATCAGCCCCAGCATTTT.

The chain combines TRBV7-3 with TRBJ2-3; TRBD2 matches at 8 bases. Germline loops: CDR1 SGHTA, CDR2 FQGTGA. The CDR3 contains 15 residues. V lost 4 bases to trimming and J lost 6 bases; unmatched junction nucleotides: 9. CDR3 sequence (DNA): TGTGCCAGCAGCTCGACGTTAGCGGGAATTGATACGCAGTATTTT. Amino acids: CASSSTLAGIDTQYF.

The chain combines TRBV29-1 with TRBJ2-7, with D perhaps matching TRBD1 or TRBD2 (6 bases each). The CDR3 covers 12 residues. Per germline, CDR1 SQVTM and CDR2 ANQGSEA. V was clipped by 7 bases and J by 6 bases, with 16 bases between them. The CDR3 nucleotides are TGCAGCGGGGGGGCAGGGGCCGGCGAGCAGTACTTC. Residues: CSGGAGAGEQYF.

This clone was picked up one time. The chain uses TRBV7-3 and TRBJ2-3; TRBD2 aligns across 10 bases. In germline, CDR1 is SGHTA, CDR2 FQGTGA. The J segment lost 1 base and the V segment lost 5 bases, leaving 3 bases of the junction unmatched. The CDR3 runs 15 residues. The CDR3 region is CASSPGTSGTDTQYF. CDR3 DNA sequence: TGTGCCAGCAGCCCCGGGACTAGCGGCACAGATACGCAGTATTTT.

The rearrangement joins TRBV7-8 to TRBJ2-7; D gene ambiguous. The CDR3 has 14 residues. V lost 1 base, J lost 3 bases, and 10 bases lay in between. CDR1 and CDR2 (germline): SGHVS, FQNEAQ. The CDR3 reads CASSLVRLDYEQYF. The CDR3 DNA sequence: TGTGCCAGCAGCTTAGTACGACTGGACTACGAGCAGTACTTC.

The chain couples TRBV7-3 to TRBJ2-2, with 7 bases lining up with TRBD2. Germline loops: CDR1 SGHTA, CDR2 FQGTGA. This CDR3 is built from 15 residues. V lost 5 bases, J lost 5 bases, and 8 bases stayed unmatched. Here the CDR3 reads CASSPSAGRTGELFF. CDR3 DNA sequence: TGTGCCAGCAGCCCCTCAGCGGGACGGACCGGGGAGCTGTTTTTT.